This record covers a single T cell receptor (beta chain). The antigen it binds to is not known. Base qualities are not at hand, and no much larger clone is one base apart. According to the study, the label for this sample's time point signals: blood 2 weeks post-SBRT. The treatment or condition label of this sample denotes: 15 Gy SBRT to primary tumor, nephrectomy 4 weeks later. To track tumor-enriched clonotypes, serial peripheral blood was sampled from radiation-treated patients at baseline and at 2 weeks and 4 weeks after SBRT. Every patient's renal cell carcinoma showed clear cell pathology. The QIAamp DNA Blood Mini Kit (Qiagen) was used to prepare genomic DNA for TCR sequencing. Samples were included in the analyses only if all quality control checks were passed. Based on the germline V gene, the CDR1 and CDR2 sequences are SQVTM and ANQGSEA. The V end loses 6 bases and the J end loses 0 bases, and a stretch of 9 bases separates them. The CDR3 covers 13 residues, taking in both the cysteine and the phenylalanine. Only CDR3 DNA remains: 39 bases, in frame from the first base.

These data belong to a study of radiation and T cells in renal cell carcinoma (dated by TCRdb to 2018 to 2020). Context from the whole study: Samples were obtained from a clinical trial, in which 15 Gy stereotactic body radiation therapy was delivered to primary renal cell carcinomas and nephrectomy was performed 4 weeks later. In total, 50 to 60 samples, comprising around 26 tumors and roughly 27 peripheral blood samples, were subjected to TCR beta sequencing. In the 53 samples combined, 4,016,671 unique CDR3 nucleotide sequences were found, encoding roughly 2.5 million unique CDR3 amino acid sequences.

TCR beta libraries were generated from genomic DNA with the immunoSEQ kit, following the manufacturer's recommendations. To prepare the libraries, a first multiplex PCR with proprietary primers was run, followed by a second PCR that added unique barcodes, and a bead cleanup was done after each round. A kit-provided positive control reaction and a negative control reaction were included in every sample batch. The final libraries were assessed on an Agilent 4200 TapeStation D1000 ScreenTape, pooled by volume, and quantified by qPCR. An Illumina NextSeq500 fitted with a MidOutput 150-cycle cartridge performed the sequencing, running 156 Read1 cycles and 15 Index1 cycles with the kit's custom primers. The pooled library was loaded at 0.95 to 1 pM with about 20% PhiX control spiked in. The paper's data handling went like this. The vendor-processed data were analyzed in R, and a clonotype was defined as all T cells that share the same CDR3 nucleotide sequence. In the clone abundance analyses, frequencies were normalized to the 10,000 most abundant clones in each sample. Public T cell clones, averaging fewer than five per sample, were removed before analysis. A difference in abundance of at least 32-fold between compartments was used to define tumor-enriched and baseline blood-enriched clonotypes. A beta-binomial differential abundance model was used to identify clonotypes that were expanded or contracted between blood time points. The Baroni-Urbani and Buser coefficient was used to measure tumor-blood repertoire similarity, and groups were compared with two-tailed Wilcoxon tests in R. The immuneACCESS repertoire file appears here via TCRdb, limited to in-frame rearrangements. These files lack a portion of the clones; in checked studies, under half of the deficit traces to unresolved V genes, and the cause of the others is not known. That table furnishes V, J and clone size, whereas the DNA furnished D and trimming. This sample comprises around 70,000 clones, more than 75% of them detected only once. The top ten constitute about 6% of the sample.

Results and caveats for the whole study, not just this receptor: Top tumor clonotypes rose in blood from baseline to 2 weeks post-radiation, then contracted by 4 weeks, suggesting transient expansion of tumor-resident clones. Because pretreatment tumor biopsies were not available, the study could not determine whether clonotypes were already present within the tumor at baseline. Blood repertoire dynamics were not followed beyond 4 weeks after treatment. Because the trial had a single-armed design, the trial could not examine how radiation dose or scheduling affected the TCR repertoire.

The chain couples TRBV29-1 to TRBJ1-5, with TRBD1 perhaps the D gene, on 5 matching bases. The starting material was blood, obtained from a patient whose treatment included radiotherapy and nephrectomy. This receptor was taken from a man aged 60-69 years with renal cell carcinoma. The bases are TGCAGCGTGCAGGGATATAGCAATCAGCCCCAGCATTTT. This gives the protein CSVQGYSNQPQHF.